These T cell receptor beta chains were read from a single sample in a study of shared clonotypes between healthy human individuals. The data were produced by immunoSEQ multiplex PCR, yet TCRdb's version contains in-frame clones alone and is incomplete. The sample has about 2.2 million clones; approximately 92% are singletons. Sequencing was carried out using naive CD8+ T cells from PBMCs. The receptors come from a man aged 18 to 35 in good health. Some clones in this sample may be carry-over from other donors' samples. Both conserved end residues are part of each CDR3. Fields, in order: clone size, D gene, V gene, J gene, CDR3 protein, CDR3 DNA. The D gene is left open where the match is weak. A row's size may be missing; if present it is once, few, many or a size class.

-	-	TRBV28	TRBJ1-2	CASSLRQLHYGYTF	TGTGCCAGCAGTTTGAGGCAGCTTCACTATGGCTACACCTTC
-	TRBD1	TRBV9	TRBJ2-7	CASSDPGQGRFSYEQYF	TGTGCCAGCAGCGATCCGGGACAGGGCCGCTTCTCCTACGAGCAGTACTTC
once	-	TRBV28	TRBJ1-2	CASSQGYGYTF	TGTGCCAGCAGCCAGGGATATGGCTACACCTTC
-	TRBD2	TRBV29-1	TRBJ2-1	CSVPGSSGLYNEQFF	TGCAGCGTTCCTGGTTCTAGCGGGCTCTACAATGAGCAGTTCTTC
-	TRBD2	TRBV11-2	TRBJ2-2	CASSLHVGLAGGPVGELFF	TGTGCCAGCAGCCTCCACGTCGGACTAGCGGGAGGGCCCGTCGGGGAGCTGTTTTTT
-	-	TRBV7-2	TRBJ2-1	CASSTRSLARISYNEQFF	TGTGCCAGCAGCACGAGAAGCCTAGCGCGAATCTCCTACAATGAGCAGTTCTTC
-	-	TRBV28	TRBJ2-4	CASSSQQENAKNIQYF	TGTGCCAGCAGTTCACAACAGGAGAACGCCAAAAACATTCAGTACTTC
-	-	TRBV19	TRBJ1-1	CASRETEIMNTEAFF	TGTGCCAGTAGAGAAACGGAGATCATGAACACTGAAGCTTTCTTT
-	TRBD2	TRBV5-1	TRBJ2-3	CASSPWRGRDDTQYF	TGCGCCAGCAGCCCCTGGCGCGGGAGGGATGATACGCAGTATTTT
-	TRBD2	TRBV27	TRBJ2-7	CASSLGTSGYEQYF	TGTGCCAGCAGTCTGGGGACTAGCGGCTACGAGCAGTACTTC
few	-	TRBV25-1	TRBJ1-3	CASSEFGNTIYF	TGTGCCAGCAGTGAATTCGGAAACACCATATATTTT
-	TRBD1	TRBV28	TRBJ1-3	CASSLILGGEGNTIYF	TGTGCCAGCAGTTTAATTCTAGGGGGCGAAGGAAACACCATATATTTT
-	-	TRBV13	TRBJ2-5	CASRSWTAWQETQYF	TGTGCCAGCAGATCATGGACAGCCTGGCAAGAGACCCAGTACTTC
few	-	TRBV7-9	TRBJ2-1	CASSSGYNEQFF	TGTGCCAGCAGCTCAGGGTACAATGAGCAGTTCTTC
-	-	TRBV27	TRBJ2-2	CASSYRTPNTGELFF	TGTGCCAGCAGTTACCGGACCCCGAACACCGGGGAGCTGTTTTTT
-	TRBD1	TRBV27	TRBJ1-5	CASSPQPDRGNQPQHF	TGTGCCAGCAGCCCCCAGCCGGACAGGGGGAATCAGCCCCAGCATTTT
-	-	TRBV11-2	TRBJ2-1	CASSLGVASYNEQFF	TGTGCCAGCAGCTTGGGTGTCGCATCCTACAATGAGCAGTTCTTC
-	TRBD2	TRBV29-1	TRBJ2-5	CSFPGEGRETQYF	TGCAGCTTCCCCGGGGAGGGCCGGGAGACCCAGTACTTC
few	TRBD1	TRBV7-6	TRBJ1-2	CASSTGQGGYGYTF	TGTGCCAGCAGCACTGGACAGGGAGGTTATGGCTACACCTTC
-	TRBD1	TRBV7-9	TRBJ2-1	CASSPGQSYEQFF	TGTGCCAGCAGCCCGGGACAGTCCTATGAGCAGTTCTTC
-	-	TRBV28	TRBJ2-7	CASSQRGEQYF	TGTGCCAGCAGTCAAAGGGGCGAGCAGTACTTC
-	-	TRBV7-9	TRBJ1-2	CASSLAGEGNYGYTF	TGTGCCAGCAGCTTAGCAGGGGAGGGTAACTATGGCTACACCTTC
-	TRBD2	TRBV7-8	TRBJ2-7	CASSSGLAGGIFYEQYF	TGTGCCAGCAGCTCCGGACTAGCGGGAGGGATTTTCTACGAGCAGTACTTC
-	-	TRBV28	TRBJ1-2	CASARGYGYTF	TGTGCCAGCGCAAGAGGCTATGGCTACACCTTC
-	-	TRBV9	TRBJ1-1	CASSGKQGNTEAFF	TGTGCCAGCAGCGGAAAACAGGGGAACACTGAAGCTTTCTTT
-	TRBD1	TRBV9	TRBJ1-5	CASSETGSSNQPQHF	TGTGCCAGCAGCGAGACAGGGAGCAGCAATCAGCCCCAGCATTTT
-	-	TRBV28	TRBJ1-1	CASMDSLMNTEAFF	TGTGCCAGCATGGACAGTTTGATGAACACTGAAGCTTTCTTT